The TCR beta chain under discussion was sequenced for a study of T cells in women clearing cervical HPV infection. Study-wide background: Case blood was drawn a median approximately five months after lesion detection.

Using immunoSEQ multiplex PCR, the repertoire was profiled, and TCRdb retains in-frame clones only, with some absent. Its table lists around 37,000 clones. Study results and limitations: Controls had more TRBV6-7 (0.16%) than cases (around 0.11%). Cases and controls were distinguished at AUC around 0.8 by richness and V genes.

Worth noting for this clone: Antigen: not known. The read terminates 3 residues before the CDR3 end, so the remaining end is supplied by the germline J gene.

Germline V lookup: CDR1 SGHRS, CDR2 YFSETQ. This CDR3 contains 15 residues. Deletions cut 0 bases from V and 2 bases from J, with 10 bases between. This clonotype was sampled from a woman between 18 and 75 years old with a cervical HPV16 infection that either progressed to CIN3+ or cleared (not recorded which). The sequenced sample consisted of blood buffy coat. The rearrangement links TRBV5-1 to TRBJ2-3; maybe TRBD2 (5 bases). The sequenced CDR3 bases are TGCGCCAGCAGCTTGGCTGAGCGGACCACAGATACG. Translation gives CASSLAERTTDT. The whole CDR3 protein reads CASSLAERTTDTQYF. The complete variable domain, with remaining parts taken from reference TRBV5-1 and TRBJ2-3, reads KAGVTQTPRYLIKTRGQQVTLSCSPISGHRSVSWYQQTPGQGLQFLFEYFSETQRNKGNFPGRFSGRQFSNSRSEMNVSTLELGDSALYLCASSLAERTTDTQYFGPGTRLTVL.